This T cell receptor (beta chain) was recovered during a study of cytomegalovirus exposure and HLA in healthy donors. Turning to this clone: Its antigen is not known.

Samples came from healthy bone marrow donors. This PCR relied on a set of 60 Vbeta primers and 13 Jbeta primers. Clones were read by immunoSEQ multiplex PCR, and TCRdb kept only the in-frame ones, dropping some. This sample has some 200,000 clones, with 62% found just once. Study conclusions and caveats: Researchers counted around 180 TCR beta chains as cytomegalovirus-associated. Of the V segments, some could not be distinguished, including TRBV6-2 and TRBV6-3, and were excluded. It was reported that the classifier diagnosed cytomegalovirus status with high specificity and sensitivity in both the original and validation cohorts.

In germline, CDR1 is SGHRS, CDR2 YFSETQ. The length of the CDR3 is 15 residues. This clonotype was sampled from a man in his forties in good health and CMV-seronegative. The V and J genes are TRBV5-1 and TRBJ2-5; TRBD1 matches 8 bases. The assigned J gene may be wrong: the sequence end matches TRBJ2-7 better. The sample was PBMCs. CDR3 protein: CASSLDRGFSYEQYF. Here the CDR3 DNA reads TGCGCCAGCAGCTTGGACAGGGGGTTCTCCTACGAGCAGTACTTC.